These 3 T cell receptor beta chains were all obtained from the same sample, sequenced in a study of pediatric ulcerative colitis (dated by TCRdb to between 2018 and 2021). Library preparation employed the immunoSEQ multiplex PCR assay. Held by TCRdb, this immuneACCESS table contains in-frame sequences only and omits some clones. Under half of the omission traces to an unresolved V gene where checked; the cause of the rest is unknown. The sample includes 55,000 to 75,000 clones, with 86% observed a single time. The ten largest clones take up around 3% of the sample. The sequenced sample was blood. The receptors were gathered from a boy younger than 18 with severe ulcerative colitis.

The CDR3 reads CASSLSVGTEAFF. The CDR3 DNA sequence: TGTGCCAGCAGTTTATCGGTGGGGACTGAAGCTTTCTTT. The chain joins TRBV27 to TRBJ1-1, with unresolved D. Trimming cost V 0 bases and J 5 bases, with 7 bases left between them. Germline CDR1 reads MNHEY; CDR2 reads SMNVEV (reference sequence). There are 13 residues in the CDR3.

V gene TRBV7-9 combines with J gene TRBJ2-7; no clear D gene. This CDR3 has 14 amino acids. Germline V gene lookup returns CDR1 SEHNR and CDR2 FQNEAQ (reference sequence). Between the trimmed V and J ends, which lost 2 bases and 5 bases, there was a span of 13 bases. The CDR3 region is CASSLLGLQDEQYF. The DNA for the CDR3 is TGTGCCAGCAGCTTATTAGGTTTGCAGGACGAGCAGTACTTC.

This clone was seen just once. The V gene is TRBV10-2, the J gene TRBJ2-3; D is unclear. This CDR3 is built from 13 residues. Germline values: CDR1 WSHSY, CDR2 SAAADI. Trimming removed 3 bases at V and 2 bases at J, with 6 bases between. This CDR3 is CASSDFNTDTQYF. In DNA form, the CDR3 reads TGCGCCAGCAGTGATTTTAACACAGATACGCAGTATTTT.